The present T cell receptor beta chain was sequenced within a study of regulatory T cells in long-lasting Graves disease. Findings of the study overall: Persistent-disease Graves' patients showed less TCR diversity than new cases.

This CDR3 has 16 residues. Germline V lookup: CDR1 SGHDT, CDR2 YYEEEE. V dropped 2 bases and J dropped 0 bases, with 12 bases sitting between them. The time point was: newly diagnosed GD, antithyroid drugs for less than 3 months. The authors made the TCR library using RNA they extracted from PBMCs. EDTA tubes collected roughly 9.6 milliliters of peripheral blood. With respect to this clonotype: Its matching antigen is unknown.

Arm-PCR of CDR3 regions with iRepertoire HTBI primers generated TCR beta libraries. Each CDR3 protein gets one entry after TCRdb re-called the multiplex PCR reads with MiXCR. Of hundreds of thousands of distinct CDR3 sequences in the sample, about 15% were seen once. These data were also filed under a second study, of T cells in Graves' hyperthyroidism and ophthalmopathy. That publication notes: Diagnostic assessment was based on clinical symptoms, serum thyroxine and TRAb, thyroid ultrasound and orbital computed tomography. A set of HTBI primers served as the primers for a first-round RT-PCR of the TCR CDR3.

Source: peripheral blood mononuclear cells (PBMCs), taken at new diagnosis, from a patient treated with antithyroid drugs. The origin of this receptor is a young man with Graves disease. The gene calls are TRBV5-6 and TRBJ1-3; D call uncertain. The CDR3 DNA sequence: TGTGCCAGCAGCTTACGTTTCCTCAACTCTGGAAACACCATATATTTT. This sequence encodes CASSLRFLNSGNTIYF.